This T cell receptor (beta chain) was recorded in a study of OX40 agonist ivuxolimab in advanced cancers. CDR1 is MNHNY, CDR2 SVGAGI, per germline (reference sequence). Germline trimming cut 4 bases from V and 5 bases from J; bases unmatched to any gene: 7. The CDR3 has 16 amino acids. Remarks on this clone: Its target is unknown.

Produced via immunoSEQ multiplex PCR; TCRdb's table is partial and in-frame only. Of 40,000 to 60,000 clones listed, 60% to 80% are singletons. Study results and caveats: Clonal expansion from baseline to week 6 occurred in both CD4+ and CD8+ T cells.

The source material was CD4+ or CD8+ T cells sorted from blood, sampled in a trial of the OX40 agonist ivuxolimab. The J gene is TRBJ2-3, the V gene TRBV6-6; the match to TRBD2 covers 12 bases. The clonotype originates from an adult with an advanced solid tumor such as melanoma, head and neck, liver or kidney cancer. The CDR3 loop reads CASSFGLAGTLDTQYF. CDR3 coding DNA: TGTGCCAGCAGTTTTGGACTAGCGGGAACCTTAGATACGCAGTATTTT.